The next 16 T cell receptor beta chains were all read from a single sample in a study of T cell changes during pregnancy in multiple sclerosis (dated by TCRdb to between 2019 and 2020). Preparation of the library involved the immunoSEQ multiplex PCR assay. TCRdb retrieved this table from immuneACCESS and kept in-frame rearrangements only. Not all clones are present; in checked studies, unresolved V genes account for under half, and no reason is known for the remainder. This sample has 90,000 or so clones in its table, and more than 85% of those were observed once. The ten top clones hold about 1.5% of the sample. The specimen was peripheral blood, collected in the first trimester of pregnancy. Receptor source: a female donor with multiple sclerosis, enrolled in a pregnancy study.

This chain links TRBV4-2 with TRBJ1-1; D is ambiguous. V was shortened by 3 bases and J by 4 bases, with 15 bases between the two germline ends. Germline V lookup: CDR1 LGHNA, CDR2 YNFKEQ. CDR3 length: 15 amino acids. The CDR3 region is CASSHPTGRRTEAFF. CDR3 coding DNA: TGTGCCAGCAGCCATCCCACCGGGAGGCGCACTGAAGCTTTCTTT.

V gene TRBV6-6 combines with J gene TRBJ2-7; TRBD2 is a possible D gene (7 bases). Trimming took 2 bases from V and 5 from J, leaving 16 bases between them. Per the germline V gene, CDR1 is MNHNY and CDR2 is SVGAGI (reference sequence). This CDR3 region has 15 residues. The CDR3 loop reads CASSYHGGGLNEQYF. For the CDR3, the DNA is TGTGCCAGCAGTTACCATGGGGGGGGGCTCAACGAGCAGTACTTC.

The chain uses TRBV4-1 and TRBJ2-4, with D perhaps TRBD1 (5 bases). V lost 4 bases, J lost 4 bases, and 23 bases lay in between. CDR3 length: 18 residues. CDR1 is MGHRA and CDR2 is YSYEKL in the germline V gene. CDR3 protein: CASSRGPGIRRQKNIQYF. The CDR3 DNA is TGCGCCAGCAGCCGAGGCCCAGGGATCAGGCGGCAAAAAAACATTCAGTACTTC.

This rearrangement joins TRBV13 to TRBJ2-7, with 10 bases identical to TRBD1. Trimming took 4 bases from V and 2 from J; bases not matched to a gene: 14. This CDR3 is 18 amino acids long. Per the germline V gene, CDR1 is PRHDT and CDR2 is FYEKMQ (reference sequence). The CDR3 nucleotides are TGTGCCAGCAGCTCCCGGGACAGGGGCCCTCTTATCGCCTACGAGCAGTACTTC. This gives the protein CASSSRDRGPLIAYEQYF. The full variable domain, rest sourced from reference TRBV13 and TRBJ2-7, is AAGVIQSPRHLIKEKRETATLKCYPIPRHDTVYWYQQGPGQDPQFLISFYEKMQSDKGSIPDRFSAQQFSDYHSELNMSSLELGDSALYFCASSSRDRGPLIAYEQYFGPGTRLTVT.

The count of this clone is one. The rearrangement uses TRBV5-1 and TRBJ2-7; 7 nucleotides align to TRBD2. CDR3 length equals 17 residues. V was pared by 1 base and J by 4 bases, with 14 bases of the junction left unmatched. CDR1 SGHRS and CDR2 YFSETQ come from the germline V gene. The CDR3 spells CASSLSERRLGGYEQYF. CDR3 coding DNA: TGCGCCAGCAGCTTGTCGGAGAGACGCCTGGGAGGGTACGAGCAGTACTTC.

This clone was picked up one time. This rearrangement joins TRBV19 to TRBJ2-1; the D gene is possibly TRBD1 (6 bases). The CDR3 spans 14 residues. Between the trimmed V and J ends, which lost 3 bases and 7 bases, there was a span of 13 bases. CDR1 LNHDA and CDR2 SQIVND come from the germline V gene (reference sequence). Here the CDR3 reads CASSMAGETNEQFF. The CDR3 DNA reads TGTGCCAGTAGTATGGCAGGGGAAACAAATGAGCAGTTCTTC.

The chain couples TRBV30 to TRBJ2-7, with 7 bases matching TRBD1. V shed 0 bases and J 3 bases; nucleotides not matched to a gene: 11. CDR3 length: 16 residues. Germline values: CDR1 GTSNPN, CDR2 SVGIG (reference sequence). The CDR3 nucleotides are TGTGCCTGGAGTGTACTTACGGACAGGTCGTTCTACGAGCAGTACTTC. Amino acids: CAWSVLTDRSFYEQYF.

The rearrangement uses TRBV9 and TRBJ2-1, with 15 bases identical to TRBD2. The CDR3 length is 20 residues. V was clipped by 0 bases and J by 2 bases; unmatched bases: 9. CDR1 is SGDLS, CDR2 YYNGEE, per germline. CDR3 in DNA: TGTGCCAGCAGCGTAGTCCCCAGGACTAGCGGGAGGGGTACCTACAATGAGCAGTTCTTC. Amino acid sequence: CASSVVPRTSGRGTYNEQFF. The full variable domain, in which reference TRBV9 and TRBJ2-1 provide the parts outside the CDR3, is DSGVTQTPKHLITATGQRVTLRCSPRSGDLSVYWYQQSLDQGLQFLIQYYNGEERAKGNILERFSAQQFPDLHSELNLSSLELGDSALYFCASSVVPRTSGRGTYNEQFFGPGTRLTVL.

The chain recombines TRBV27 with TRBJ2-7, with TRBD2 matching 7 bases. The CDR3 sequence is 14 residues long. The V segment lost 10 bases and the J segment 0 bases; nucleotides outside the gene matches: 9. Per germline, CDR1 MNHEY and CDR2 SMNVEV (reference sequence). The CDR3 nucleotides read TGTGCCACGGGAGAAGCGGGGCGCTCCTACGAGCAGTACTTC. The encoded protein is CATGEAGRSYEQYF.

V and J are TRBV29-1 and TRBJ2-1; 8 nucleotides match TRBD2. The CDR3 has 13 residues. The trim removed 4 bases at V and 6 bases at J, leaving 5 bases unmatched. CDR1 is SQVTM, CDR2 ANQGSEA, per germline. The DNA for the CDR3 is TGCAGCGTTGGTTCGGGAGGGCCCAATGAGCAGTTCTTC. Protein sequence: CSVGSGGPNEQFF.

V and J are TRBV9 and TRBJ1-5; D is undetermined. In germline, CDR1 is SGDLS, CDR2 YYNGEE. This CDR3 is built from 12 residues. V lost 6 bases and J 3 bases, leaving 7 bases between the germline ends. This CDR3 reads CASTAINQPQHF. CDR3 DNA sequence: TGTGCCAGCACCGCGATCAATCAGCCCCAGCATTTT.

The chain carries TRBV19 and TRBJ2-7; 9 bases align to TRBD1. CDR3 length: 15 amino acids. The V gene end was trimmed by 6 bases and the J gene end by 5 bases; junction bases not matched to a gene: 11. Germline V lookup: CDR1 LNHDA, CDR2 SQIVND (reference sequence). CDR3: CASSITGTGIHEQYF. Here the CDR3 DNA reads TGTGCCAGTAGCATTACCGGGACAGGGATCCACGAGCAGTACTTC.

The chain couples TRBV4-1 to TRBJ2-1; the match to TRBD1 covers 7 bases. V lost 1 base and J lost 6; bases outside the gene matches: 3. Germline loops: CDR1 MGHRA, CDR2 YSYEKL. This CDR3 is built from 14 residues. This CDR3 is CASSQGTGVNEQFF. The CDR3, as DNA: TGCGCCAGCAGCCAAGGAACAGGGGTCAATGAGCAGTTCTTC.

V and J are TRBV19 and TRBJ2-1, with 8 positions matching TRBD1. V shed 0 bases, J shed 5 bases, and the junction held 9 bases outside the gene matches. The CDR3 contains 17 residues. CDR1 and CDR2 (germline): LNHDA, SQIVND (reference sequence). In nucleotides, the CDR3 is TGTGCCAGTAGTATAGAATGGACAGGGTCTGGGGACAATGAGCAGTTCTTC. Translating it yields CASSIEWTGSGDNEQFF.

The chain is built from TRBV7-2 and TRBJ2-5; D not resolved. The CDR3 has 12 residues. The V end was cut by 5 bases, the J end by 9 bases, with 13 bases between. Germline V gene lookup returns CDR1 SGHTA and CDR2 FQGNSA. CDR3 bases: TGTGCCAGCAGCCCTATTAGTGTTCCCCAGTACTTC. It translates to CASSPISVPQYF.

The chain combines TRBV29-1 with TRBJ1-1, with D perhaps matching TRBD1 (5 bases). Germline V lookup: CDR1 SQVTM, CDR2 ANQGSEA. V lost 6 bases and J lost 3, with 20 bases in between. The CDR3 spans 15 residues. In DNA form, the CDR3 reads TGCAGCGTCACCCTTCTCGGGGCGGGATACACTGAAGCTTTCTTT. This translates into CSVTLLGAGYTEAFF.